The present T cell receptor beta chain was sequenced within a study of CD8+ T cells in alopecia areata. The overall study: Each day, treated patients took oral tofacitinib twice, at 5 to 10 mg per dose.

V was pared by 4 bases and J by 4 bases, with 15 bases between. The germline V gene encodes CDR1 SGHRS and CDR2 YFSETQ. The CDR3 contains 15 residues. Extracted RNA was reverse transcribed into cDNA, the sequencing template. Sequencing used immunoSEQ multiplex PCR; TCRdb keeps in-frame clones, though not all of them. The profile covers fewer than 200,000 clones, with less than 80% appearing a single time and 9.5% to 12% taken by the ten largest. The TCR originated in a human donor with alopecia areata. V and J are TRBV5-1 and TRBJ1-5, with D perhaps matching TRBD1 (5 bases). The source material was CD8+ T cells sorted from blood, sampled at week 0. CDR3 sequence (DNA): TGCGCCAGCAGCCCTACGGGGGGAGGTAATCAGCCCCAGCATTTT. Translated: CASSPTGGGNQPQHF.